This T cell receptor beta chain was identified during a study of blood T cell repertoires in COVID-19. Background on the study: Whether acute or convalescent, the COVID-19 samples came from the United States, Italy and Spain.

This CDR3 spans 14 amino acids. Per the germline V gene, CDR1 is KGHSH and CDR2 is LQKENI. V lost 6 bases, J lost 5 bases, and 8 bases stayed unmatched. TCRdb keeps only in-frame clones here, not all; method: immunoSEQ multiplex PCR. The repertoire consists of a few hundred thousand clones, with 70% to 90% occurring once and the leading ten covering 5% to 7.5%. This sequence was found in a woman aged 50 to 60 who had been exposed to COVID-19. The V gene is TRBV18, the J gene TRBJ2-7, with 9 bases aligning to TRBD1. The sample comprised PBMCs or T cells enriched from blood (not recorded which). In DNA, the CDR3 is TGTGCCAGCTCCCTGGGGACAGGGAGGAACGAGCAGTACTTC. It is translated as CASSLGTGRNEQYF.